This T cell receptor (beta chain) was sequenced in a study of molecular identifiers for immune sequencing clone quantification. Trimming removed 10 bases from V and 3 bases from J; junction bases left unmatched: 8. This CDR3 region has 13 residues. Germline CDR1 ENHRY, CDR2 SYGVKD. The authors sorted naive CD8 T cells as CD8+CD4-CCR7+CD45RA+. A single record per CDR3 protein comes from TCRdb applying MiXCR to the PCR reads. The data show 15,000 to 20,000 distinct CDR3 sequences, about 21% seen once. This clonotype was detected a few times. The receptor comes from a human donor in good health. Some libraries in this study had Jurkat cell RNA spiked in. The chain joins TRBV10-3 to TRBJ1-2, with 7 bases matching TRBD1. The material sequenced was naive CD8+ T cells from blood, with Jurkat cell RNA spiked in. The subset denotes: FACS-sorted CD8+CD4-CCR7+CD45RA+ naive T cells. DNA of the CDR3: TGTGCCACAGGGGGACGGAGCGACTATGGCTACACCTTC. It codes for CATGGRSDYGYTF.